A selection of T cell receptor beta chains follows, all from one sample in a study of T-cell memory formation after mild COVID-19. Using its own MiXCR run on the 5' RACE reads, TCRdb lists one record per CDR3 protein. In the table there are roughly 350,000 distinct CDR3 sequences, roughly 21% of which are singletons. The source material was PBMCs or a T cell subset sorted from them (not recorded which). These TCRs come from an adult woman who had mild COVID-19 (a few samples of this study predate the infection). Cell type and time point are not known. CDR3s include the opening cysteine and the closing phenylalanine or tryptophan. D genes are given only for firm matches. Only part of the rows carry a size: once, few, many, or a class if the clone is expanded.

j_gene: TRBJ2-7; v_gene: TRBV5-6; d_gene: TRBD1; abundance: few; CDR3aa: CASSAGATGGYSAYEQYF
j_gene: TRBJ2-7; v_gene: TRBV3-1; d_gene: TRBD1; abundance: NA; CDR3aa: CASSWGTDYEQYF
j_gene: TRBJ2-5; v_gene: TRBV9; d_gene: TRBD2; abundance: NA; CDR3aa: CASSVASGGGETQYF
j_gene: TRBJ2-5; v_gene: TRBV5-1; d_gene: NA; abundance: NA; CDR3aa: CASSPTRGTETQYF
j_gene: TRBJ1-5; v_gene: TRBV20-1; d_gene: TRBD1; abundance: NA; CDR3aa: CSATGQSNQPQHF
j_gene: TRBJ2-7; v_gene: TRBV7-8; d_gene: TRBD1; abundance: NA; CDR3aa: CASSPQGVGEQYF
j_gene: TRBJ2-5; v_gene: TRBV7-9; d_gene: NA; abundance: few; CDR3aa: CASSPDWRETQYF
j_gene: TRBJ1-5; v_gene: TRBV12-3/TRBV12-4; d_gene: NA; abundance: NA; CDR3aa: CASSLSSGGARNQPQHF
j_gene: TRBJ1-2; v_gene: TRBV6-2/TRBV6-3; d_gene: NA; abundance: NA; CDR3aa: CASSYGQRGGYTF
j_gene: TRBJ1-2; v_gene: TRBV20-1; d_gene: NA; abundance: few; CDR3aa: CSAKQGWEYGYTF
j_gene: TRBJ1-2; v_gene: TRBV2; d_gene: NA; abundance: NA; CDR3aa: CASSERGNGYTF
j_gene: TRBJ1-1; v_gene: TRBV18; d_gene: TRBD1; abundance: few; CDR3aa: CASSSSGGTEAFF
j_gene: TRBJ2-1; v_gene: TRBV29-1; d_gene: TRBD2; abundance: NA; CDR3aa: CSVGPSGGVYNEQFF
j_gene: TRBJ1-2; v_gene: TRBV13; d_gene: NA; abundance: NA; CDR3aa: CASSLGGEGGYTF
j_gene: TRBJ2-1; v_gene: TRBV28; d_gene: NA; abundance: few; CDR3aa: CASSLSRGRSYNEQFF
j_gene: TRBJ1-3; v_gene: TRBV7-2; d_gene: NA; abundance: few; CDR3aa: CASSPGGGRGNTIYF
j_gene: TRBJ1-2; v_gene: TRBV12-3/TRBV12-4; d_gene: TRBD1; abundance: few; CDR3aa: CASSLGQFNYGYTF
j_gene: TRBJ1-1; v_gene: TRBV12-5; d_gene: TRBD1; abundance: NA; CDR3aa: CASGFLGQPGTEAFF
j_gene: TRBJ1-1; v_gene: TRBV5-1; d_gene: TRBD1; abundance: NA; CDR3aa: CASSLYDRAGPEAFF
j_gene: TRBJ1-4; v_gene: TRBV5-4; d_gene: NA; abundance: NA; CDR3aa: CASSLERFGEKLFF
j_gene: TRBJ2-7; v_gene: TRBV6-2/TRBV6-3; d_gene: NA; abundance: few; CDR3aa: CASRPLHLSPYEQYF
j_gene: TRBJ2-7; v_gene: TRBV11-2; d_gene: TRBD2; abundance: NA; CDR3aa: CASSVAGTSGTYEQYF
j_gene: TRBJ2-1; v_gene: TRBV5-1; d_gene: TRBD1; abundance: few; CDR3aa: CASSLAQGAAYNEQFF
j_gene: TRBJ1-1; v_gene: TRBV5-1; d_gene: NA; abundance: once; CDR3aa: CASSPNLPTTEAFF
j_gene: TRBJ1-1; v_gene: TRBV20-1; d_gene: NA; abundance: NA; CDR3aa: CSASRGSGNTEAFF
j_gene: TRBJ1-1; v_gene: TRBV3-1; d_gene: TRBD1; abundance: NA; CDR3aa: CASRPGQLNTEAFF
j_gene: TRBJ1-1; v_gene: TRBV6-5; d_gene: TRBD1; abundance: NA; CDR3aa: CASSPLPTGDTEAFF
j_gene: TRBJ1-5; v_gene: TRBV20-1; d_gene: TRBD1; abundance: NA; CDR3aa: CSAGPGQGNQPQHF
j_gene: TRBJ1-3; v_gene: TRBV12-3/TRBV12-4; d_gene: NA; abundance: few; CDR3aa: CASSPPGQLSGNTIYF
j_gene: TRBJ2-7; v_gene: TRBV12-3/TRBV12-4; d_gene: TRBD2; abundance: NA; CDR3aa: CASSSTSGDYEQYF
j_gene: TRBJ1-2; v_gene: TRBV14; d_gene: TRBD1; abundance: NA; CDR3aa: CASSQGGQGKNGYTF
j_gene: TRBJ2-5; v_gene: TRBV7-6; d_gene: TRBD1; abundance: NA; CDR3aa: CASSLAFGQGNQETQYF
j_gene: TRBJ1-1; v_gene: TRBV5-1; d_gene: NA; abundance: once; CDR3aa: CASSLAGQHTEAFF
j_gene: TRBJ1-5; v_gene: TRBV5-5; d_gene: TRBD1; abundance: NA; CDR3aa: CASSRNGQGGQPQHF
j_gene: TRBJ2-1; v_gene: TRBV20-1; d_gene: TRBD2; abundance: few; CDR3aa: CSAKPSAGGSYNEQFF
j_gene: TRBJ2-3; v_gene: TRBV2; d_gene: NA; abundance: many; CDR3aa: CASSFLPTDTQYF
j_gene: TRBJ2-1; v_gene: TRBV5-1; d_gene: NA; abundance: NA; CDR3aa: CASSFEGNHNEQFF
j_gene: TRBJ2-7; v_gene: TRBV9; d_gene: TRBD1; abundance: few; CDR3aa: CASSVAVGQGYEQYF
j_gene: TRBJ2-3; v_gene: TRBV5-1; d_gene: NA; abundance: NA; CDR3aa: CASSLGIGTQPDTQYF